Listed below are T cell receptor beta chains from one sample, sequenced in a study of blood T cell repertoires in COVID-19. TCRdb keeps only in-frame clones here, not all; method: immunoSEQ multiplex PCR. The sample yields roughly 250,000 clones, approximately 79% seen once. Sequenced input: peripheral blood. These receptors were taken from a woman aged 35 to 49 with active or convalescent COVID-19. Each CDR3 is given with its conserved first and last residue. The D gene is left open where the match is weak. Part of the rows lack a size; the others show once, few, many or a class for expanded clones.

>TRBJ1-1|few|TRBV28|TRBD1
CASSGTGVAEAFF
TGTGCCAGCAGCGGAACAGGGGTAGCTGAAGCTTTCTTT
>TRBJ2-1|NA|TRBV7-3|TRBD1
CASSPGTGAGEQFF
TGTGCCAGCAGCCCCGGGACAGGGGCGGGTGAGCAGTTCTTC
>TRBJ1-4|NA|TRBV30|NA
CAWSVTGWEKLFF
TGTGCCTGGAGTGTAACGGGGTGGGAAAAACTGTTTTTT
>TRBJ1-2|few|TRBV3-1/TRBV3-2|NA
CASSQRPGWGYTF
TGTGCCAGCAGCCAAAGGCCCGGGTGGGGCTACACCTTC
>TRBJ2-3|NA|TRBV5-1|TRBD2
CASSAPAGVFTDTQYF
TGCGCCAGCAGCGCTCCAGCGGGGGTGTTCACAGATACGCAGTATTTT
>TRBJ1-1|NA|TRBV3-1/TRBV3-2|TRBD1
CASSQPGGNTEAFF
TGTGCCAGCAGCCAACCAGGGGGCAACACTGAAGCTTTCTTT
>TRBJ2-3|few|TRBV18|NA
CASSPTADTQYF
TGTGCCAGCTCACCTACGGCAGATACGCAGTATTTT
>TRBJ1-2|few|TRBV5-1|TRBD1
CASSLGTGGYTF
TGCGCCAGCAGCTTGGGGACAGGCGGCTACACCTTC
>TRBJ2-1|few|TRBV24-1|NA
CATSDSSTNNYNEQFF
TGTGCCACCAGTGATTCATCGACAAACAACTACAATGAGCAGTTCTTC
>TRBJ1-1|NA|TRBV5-1|TRBD1
CASSRDRANTEAFF
TGCGCCAGCAGCAGGGACAGGGCGAACACTGAAGCTTTCTTT
>TRBJ2-2|NA|TRBV29-1|NA
CSVDGRVPGELFF
TGCAGCGTTGACGGCAGGGTTCCCGGGGAGCTGTTTTTT
>TRBJ1-2|NA|TRBV5-1|TRBD1
CASSQLTGDGYTF
TGCGCCAGCAGCCAACTGACAGGGGATGGCTACACCTTC
>TRBJ1-1|NA|TRBV2|NA
CASSGSGPQVTEAFF
TGTGCCAGCAGCGGGTCAGGGCCGCAGGTCACTGAAGCTTTCTTT
>TRBJ1-2|NA|TRBV2|NA
CASSVGTGYTF
TGTGCCAGCAGCGTCGGAACAGGTTACACCTTC
>TRBJ1-2|NA|TRBV27|NA
CASSSGGLYYGYTF
TGTGCCAGCAGTTCCGGGGGTTTATACTATGGCTACACCTTC
>TRBJ1-1|NA|TRBV10-3|NA
CAISKTVNTEAFF
TGTGCCATCAGCAAGACAGTGAACACTGAAGCTTTCTTT
>TRBJ1-5|NA|TRBV5-1|NA
CASSLQAGNQPQHF
TGCGCCAGCAGCCTCCAAGCGGGCAATCAGCCCCAGCATTTT
>TRBJ1-2|NA|TRBV10-3|TRBD1
CAISAGTAYGYTF
TGTGCCATCAGTGCCGGGACAGCCTATGGCTACACCTTC
>TRBJ1-1|NA|TRBV28|NA
CASKPGISTEAFF
TGTGCCAGCAAACCCGGGATTAGCACTGAAGCTTTCTTT
>TRBJ1-3|NA|TRBV19|TRBD1
CASSLWTGGSSGNTIYF
TGTGCCAGTAGTCTCTGGACAGGGGGGAGCTCTGGAAACACCATATATTTT
>TRBJ2-3|NA|TRBV2|TRBD2
CASSGVAGGFDTQYF
TGTGCCAGCAGCGGGGTTGCGGGGGGGTTCGATACGCAGTATTTT
>TRBJ2-3|NA|TRBV28|NA
CASSLKSLSTDTQYF
TGTGCCAGCAGTTTGAAGAGCCTTAGCACAGATACGCAGTATTTT
>TRBJ2-1|few|TRBV7-9|NA
CASSLGGPPYNEQFF
TGTGCCAGCAGCTTGGGGGGGCCTCCCTACAATGAGCAGTTCTTC
>TRBJ2-1|NA|TRBV6-5|NA
CASSYGQVGNEQFF
TGTGCCAGCAGTTACGGGCAGGTTGGCAATGAGCAGTTCTTC
>TRBJ1-2|NA|TRBV6-5|TRBD1
CASSYSGQGTYGYTF
TGTGCCAGCAGTTACTCGGGACAGGGTACCTATGGCTACACCTTC
>TRBJ1-2|NA|TRBV4-1|TRBD1
CASSQTRTGRGGYTF
TGCGCCAGCAGCCAAACCAGGACAGGGCGGGGTGGCTACACCTTC
>TRBJ1-2|NA|TRBV5-6|NA
CASSLEDRNYGYTF
TGTGCCAGCAGCCTCGAGGACAGAAACTATGGCTACACCTTC
>TRBJ2-3|NA|TRBV6-5|TRBD1
CASRPTGVGTDTQYF
TGTGCCAGCAGGCCGACAGGGGTTGGCACAGATACGCAGTATTTT
>TRBJ2-1|NA|TRBV7-2|NA
CASSLDTYNEQFF
TGTGCCAGCAGCTTAGACACCTACAATGAGCAGTTCTTC
>TRBJ1-1|NA|TRBV11-3|TRBD1
CASSLIFGTGAGDTEAFF
TGTGCCAGCAGCTTAATCTTCGGGACAGGGGCTGGGGACACTGAAGCTTTCTTT
>TRBJ1-1|NA|TRBV6-5|NA
CASREGTEAFF
TGTGCCTCTCGGGAGGGGACTGAAGCTTTCTTT
>TRBJ1-5|NA|TRBV19|NA
CASSIGQGLNQPQHF
TGTGCCAGTAGTATCGGGCAGGGGCTAAATCAGCCCCAGCATTTT
>TRBJ2-3|NA|TRBV10-3|NA
CAISVGAQATDTQYF
TGTGCCATCAGTGTCGGCGCCCAGGCCACAGATACGCAGTATTTT
>TRBJ1-3|NA|TRBV5-1|TRBD1
CASSSQGSSGNTIYF
TGCGCCAGCAGCTCACAGGGGTCCTCTGGAAACACCATATATTTT
>TRBJ2-2|NA|TRBV4-2|NA
CASSPSVQGNTGELFF
TGTGCCAGCAGCCCCTCCGTACAGGGGAACACCGGGGAGCTGTTTTTT
>TRBJ1-5|few|TRBV5-1|TRBD1
CASSPGTDQPQHF
TGCGCCAGCAGCCCGGGGACAGATCAGCCCCAGCATTTT
>TRBJ2-1|NA|TRBV19|TRBD2
CASTPSANSGGFNEQFF
TGTGCCAGTACTCCGAGTGCTAATAGCGGGGGCTTCAATGAGCAGTTCTTC
>TRBJ1-1|NA|TRBV6-5|NA
CASTPGLNTEAFF
TGTGCCAGCACTCCAGGGCTGAACACTGAAGCTTTCTTT
>TRBJ1-3|NA|TRBV14|TRBD1
CASSQDGTADYLSGNTIYF
TGTGCCAGCAGCCAAGATGGGACAGCAGATTATCTTTCTGGAAACACCATATATTTT
>TRBJ1-4|NA|TRBV3-1/TRBV3-2|NA
CASSQAGGANEKLFF
TGTGCCAGCAGCCAGGCGGGGGGAGCTAATGAAAAACTGTTTTTT
>TRBJ1-6|NA|TRBV6-5|TRBD1
CASSYGQGANSPLHF
TGTGCCAGCAGTTACGGACAGGGCGCTAATTCACCCCTCCACTTT
>TRBJ1-6|NA|TRBV27|NA
CASSQGRIRNSPLHF
TGTGCCAGCAGCCAGGGCAGGATCCGTAATTCACCCCTCCACTTT